The T cell receptor beta chain under discussion was sequenced for a study of radiotherapy plus CTLA-4 blockade in lung cancer. In the study overall: In under 20% of patients, objective responses were seen; 31% had disease control.

General study results and limits: Peripheral blood showed expansion of tumor-derived TCR clones after radiotherapy and ipilimumab.

Details on this clone: Its antigen is unidentified.

The V end lost 10 bases, the J end lost 5 bases, and 17 bases lay between the germline ends. The length of the CDR3 is 13 residues. Germline CDR1 MNHNS, CDR2 SASEGT. Treatment of patients with chemo-refractory metastatic non-small-cell lung cancer consisted of focal radiation plus CTLA-4 blockade with ipilimumab. Here immunoSEQ multiplex PCR was the method, and the copy in TCRdb shows in-frame clones only, minus some. The sample yields about 72,000 clones, approximately 80% seen once. The sequence came from a human donor with non-small cell lung cancer who had a complete response to radiotherapy plus ipilimumab. The V gene is TRBV6-1, the J gene TRBJ1-1; D remains unclear. Sequenced here: peripheral blood, sampled from a patient treated with radiotherapy plus ipilimumab. CDR3 DNA sequence: TGTGCCACCCTTCCTCCAACGAGGACTGAAGCTTTCTTT. Protein sequence: CATLPPTRTEAFF.